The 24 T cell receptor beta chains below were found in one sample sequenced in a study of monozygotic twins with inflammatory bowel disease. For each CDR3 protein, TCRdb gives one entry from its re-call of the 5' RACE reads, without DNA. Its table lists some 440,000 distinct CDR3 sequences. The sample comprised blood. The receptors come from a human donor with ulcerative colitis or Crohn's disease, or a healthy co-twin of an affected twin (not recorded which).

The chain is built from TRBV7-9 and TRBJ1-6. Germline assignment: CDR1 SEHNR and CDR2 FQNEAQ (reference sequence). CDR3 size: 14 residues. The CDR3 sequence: CASSRGEEYSPLHF.

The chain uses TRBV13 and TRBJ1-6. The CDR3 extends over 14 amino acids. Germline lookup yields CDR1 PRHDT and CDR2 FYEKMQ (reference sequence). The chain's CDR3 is CASSTSSYNSPLHF.

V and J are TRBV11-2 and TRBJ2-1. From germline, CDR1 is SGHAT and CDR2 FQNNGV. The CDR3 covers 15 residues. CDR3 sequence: CASSSEVRGYNEQFF.

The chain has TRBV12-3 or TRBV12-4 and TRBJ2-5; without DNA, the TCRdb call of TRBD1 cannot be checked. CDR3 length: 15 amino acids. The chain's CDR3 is CASSSPGPGQETQYF.

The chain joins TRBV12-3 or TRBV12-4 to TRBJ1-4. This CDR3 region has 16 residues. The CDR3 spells CASSLVPPPREEKLFF.

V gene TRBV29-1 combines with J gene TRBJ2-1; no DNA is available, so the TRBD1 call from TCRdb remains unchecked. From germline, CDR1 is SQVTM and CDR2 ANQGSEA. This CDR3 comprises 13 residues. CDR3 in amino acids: CSVDRGGYNEQFF.

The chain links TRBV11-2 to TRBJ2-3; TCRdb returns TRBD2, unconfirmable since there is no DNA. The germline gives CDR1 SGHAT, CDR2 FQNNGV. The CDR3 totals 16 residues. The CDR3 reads CASSLSAGVVTDTQYF.

CDR3: CASSLAGRVGANEKLFF. The chain carries TRBV7-8 and TRBJ1-4; there is no DNA to check the TCRdb D call of TRBD1. The CDR3 length is 17 residues. From germline, CDR1 is SGHVS and CDR2 FQNEAQ. The full variable domain, its missing parts supplied by reference TRBV7-8 and TRBJ1-4, is GAGVSQSPRYKVAKRGQDVALRCDPISGHVSLFWYQQALGQGPEFLTYFQNEAQLDKSGLPSDRFFAERPEGSVSTLKIQRTQQEDSAVYLCASSLAGRVGANEKLFFGSGTQLSVL.

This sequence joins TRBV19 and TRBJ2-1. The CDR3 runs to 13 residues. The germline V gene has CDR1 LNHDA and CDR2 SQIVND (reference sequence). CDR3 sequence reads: CASKSDLYNEQFF.

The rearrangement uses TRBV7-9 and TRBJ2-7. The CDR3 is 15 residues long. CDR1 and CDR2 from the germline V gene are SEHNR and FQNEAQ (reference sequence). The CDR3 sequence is CASSPPRGNSYEQYF. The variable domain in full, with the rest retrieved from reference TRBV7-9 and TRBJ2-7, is DTGVSQNPRHKITKRGQNVTFRCDPISEHNRLYWYRQTLGQGPEFLTYFQNEAQLEKSRLLSDRFSAERPKGSFSTLEIQRTEQGDSAMYLCASSPPRGNSYEQYFGPGTRLTVT.

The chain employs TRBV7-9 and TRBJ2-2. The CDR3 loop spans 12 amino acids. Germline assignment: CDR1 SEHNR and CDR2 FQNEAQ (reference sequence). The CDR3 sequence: CASPLSAGELFF.

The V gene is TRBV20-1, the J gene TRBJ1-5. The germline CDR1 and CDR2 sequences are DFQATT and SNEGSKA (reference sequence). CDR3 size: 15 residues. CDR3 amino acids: CSAREGGLSHQPQHF.

CDR3 sequence reads: CARAPGPRCTMKQFF. This sequence joins TRBV12-3 or TRBV12-4 and TRBJ2-1; there is no DNA to check the TCRdb D call of TRBD2. The CDR3 runs to 15 residues.

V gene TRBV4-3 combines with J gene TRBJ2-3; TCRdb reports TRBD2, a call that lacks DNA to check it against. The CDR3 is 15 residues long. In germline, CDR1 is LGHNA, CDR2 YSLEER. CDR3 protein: CASSPRDGRTDTQYF.

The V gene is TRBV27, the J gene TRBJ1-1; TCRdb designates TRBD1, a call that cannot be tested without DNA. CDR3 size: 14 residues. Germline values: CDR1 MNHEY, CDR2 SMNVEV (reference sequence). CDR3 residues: CASSSGGRNTEAFF.

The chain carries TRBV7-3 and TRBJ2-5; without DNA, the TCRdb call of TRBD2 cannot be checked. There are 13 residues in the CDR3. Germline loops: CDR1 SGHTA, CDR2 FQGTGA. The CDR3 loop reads CASRKADQETQYF.

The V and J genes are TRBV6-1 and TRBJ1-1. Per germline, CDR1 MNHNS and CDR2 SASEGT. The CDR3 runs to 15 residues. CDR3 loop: CASSMSGTMNTEAFF.

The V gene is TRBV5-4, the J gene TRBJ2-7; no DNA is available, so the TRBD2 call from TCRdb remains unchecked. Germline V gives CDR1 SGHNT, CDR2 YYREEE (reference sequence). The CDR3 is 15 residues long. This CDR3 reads CASSLKLAGAEEQYF.

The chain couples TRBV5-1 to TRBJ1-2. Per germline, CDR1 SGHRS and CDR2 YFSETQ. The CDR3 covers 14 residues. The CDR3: CASSPGGDDYGYTF.

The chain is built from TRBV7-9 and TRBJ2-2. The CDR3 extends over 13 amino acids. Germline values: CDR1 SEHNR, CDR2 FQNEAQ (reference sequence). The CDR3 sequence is CASYLTNTGELFF.

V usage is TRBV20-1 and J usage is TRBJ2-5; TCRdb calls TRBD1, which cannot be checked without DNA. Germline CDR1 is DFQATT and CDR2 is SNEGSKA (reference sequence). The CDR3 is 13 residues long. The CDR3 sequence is CSAMLGAPETQYF.

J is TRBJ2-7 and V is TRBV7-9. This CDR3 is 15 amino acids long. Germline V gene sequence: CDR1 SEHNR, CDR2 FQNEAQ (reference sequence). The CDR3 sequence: CASSPEAELTYEQYF.

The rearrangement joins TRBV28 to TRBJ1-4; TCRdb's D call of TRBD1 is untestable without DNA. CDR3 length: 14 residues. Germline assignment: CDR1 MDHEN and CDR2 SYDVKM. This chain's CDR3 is CASIRTATNEKLFF.

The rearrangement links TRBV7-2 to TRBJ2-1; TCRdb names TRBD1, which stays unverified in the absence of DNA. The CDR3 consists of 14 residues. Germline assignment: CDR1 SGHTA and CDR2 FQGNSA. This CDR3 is CASSLGQAPNEQFF.